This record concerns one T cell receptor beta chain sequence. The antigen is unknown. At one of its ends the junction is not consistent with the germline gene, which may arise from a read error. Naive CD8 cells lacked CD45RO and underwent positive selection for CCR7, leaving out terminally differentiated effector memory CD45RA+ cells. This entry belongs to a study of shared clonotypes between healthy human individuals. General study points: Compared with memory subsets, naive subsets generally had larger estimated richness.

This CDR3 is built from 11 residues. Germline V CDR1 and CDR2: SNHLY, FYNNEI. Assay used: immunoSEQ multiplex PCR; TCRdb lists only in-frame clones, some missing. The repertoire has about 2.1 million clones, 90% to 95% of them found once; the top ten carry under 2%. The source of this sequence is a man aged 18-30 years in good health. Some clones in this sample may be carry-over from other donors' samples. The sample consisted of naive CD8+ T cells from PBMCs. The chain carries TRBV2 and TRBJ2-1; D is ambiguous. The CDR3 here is CASREDGEQFF. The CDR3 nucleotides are TGTGCCAGCAGGGAAGATGGTGAGCAGTTCTTC.